The rows below give T cell receptor beta chains drawn from one sample of a study of blood T cells in healthy people across ages. TCRdb analysed the 5' RACE reads with MiXCR anew, one entry per CDR3 protein. Of approximately 600,000 distinct CDR3 sequences listed, 45% to 65% are singletons. The sequenced sample was blood. The receptor set was obtained from a man aged 60 to 69 in good health. The CDR3 runs from the conserved cysteine through the conserved F or W. D genes are given only for firm matches. The size of a clone is reported for some rows only, either as once, few or many, or as a class for expanded clones.

CDR3: CASSPPGYDSPLHF; DNA: TGTGCCAGCAGCCCACCAGGGTACGATTCACCCCTCCACTTT; V: TRBV11-2; J: TRBJ1-6; D: NA; size: few
CDR3: CASSDGGQPSSYNEQFF; DNA: TGTGCCAGCAGCGACGGGGGACAGCCGAGCTCCTACAATGAGCAGTTCTTC; V: TRBV6-1; J: TRBJ2-1; D: NA; size: NA
CDR3: CASSLTSAYEQYF; DNA: TGTGCCAGCAGTTTGACTAGCGCCTACGAGCAGTACTTC; V: TRBV28; J: TRBJ2-7; D: TRBD2; size: few
CDR3: CASSLSPGTATSPLHF; DNA: TGTGCCAGCAGCCTATCCCCCGGGACAGCCACTTCACCCCTCCACTTT; V: TRBV13; J: TRBJ1-6; D: TRBD1; size: NA
CDR3: CASSPYVQETQYF; DNA: TGTGCCAGCTCACCATACGTTCAAGAGACCCAGTACTTC; V: TRBV18; J: TRBJ2-5; D: NA; size: NA
CDR3: CASSSLEAGANVLTF; DNA: TGTGCCAGCAGCTCTCTCGAGGCTGGGGCCAACGTCCTGACTTTC; V: TRBV5-5; J: TRBJ2-6; D: NA; size: few
CDR3: CASSLRTGETQYF; DNA: TGCGCCAGCAGCCTAAGGACAGGGGAGACCCAGTACTTC; V: TRBV5-1; J: TRBJ2-5; D: TRBD1; size: few
CDR3: CATSDPYWHGAGQQGDTQYF; DNA: TGTGCCACCAGTGATCCCTACTGGCATGGCGCGGGACAACAAGGGGATACGCAGTATTTT; V: TRBV24-1; J: TRBJ2-3; D: NA; size: NA
CDR3: CSVIYGGQNYGYTF; DNA: TGCAGCGTTATCTACGGGGGGCAAAACTATGGCTACACCTTC; V: TRBV29-1; J: TRBJ1-2; D: NA; size: NA
CDR3: CAISAQEGDYCYTF; DNA: TGTGCCATCAGTGCCCAAGAGGGTGACTATTGCTACACCTTC; V: TRBV10-3; J: TRBJ1-2; D: NA; size: NA
CDR3: CASNIAGQPQETQYF; DNA: TGTGCCAGCAACATAGCGGGACAGCCTCAAGAGACCCAGTACTTC; V: TRBV7-2; J: TRBJ2-5; D: NA; size: few
CDR3: CSASDTNYGYTF; DNA: TGCAGTGCTTCGGACACCAACTATGGCTACACCTTC; V: TRBV20-1; J: TRBJ1-2; D: NA; size: NA
CDR3: CASSLSLGQERETQYF; DNA: TGTGCCAGCAGCTTAAGCTTGGGACAGGAGCGCGAGACCCAGTACTTC; V: TRBV7-9; J: TRBJ2-5; D: TRBD1; size: NA
CDR3: CATSRDRVVRQPQHF; DNA: TGTGCCACCAGCAGAGACAGGGTTGTCCGTCAGCCCCAGCATTTT; V: TRBV15; J: TRBJ1-5; D: NA; size: NA
CDR3: CASSPAPGLNTEAFF; DNA: TGTGCCAGCTCACCCGCACCGGGGCTTAACACTGAAGCTTTCTTT; V: TRBV18; J: TRBJ1-1; D: NA; size: NA
CDR3: CASSITLGQVEQFF; DNA: TGTGCCAGCAGCATTACCTTGGGACAGGTTGAGCAGTTCTTC; V: TRBV7-9; J: TRBJ2-1; D: TRBD1; size: NA
CDR3: CASSLLAGTTYRGAQYF; DNA: TGTGCCAGCAGCTTACTTGCGGGTACCACTTACCGGGGAGCGCAGTATTTT; V: TRBV7-2; J: TRBJ2-3; D: NA; size: NA
CDR3: CASSYAGTGSYEQYF; DNA: TGTGCCAGCAGTTACGCCGGGACAGGATCCTACGAGCAGTACTTC; V: TRBV6-5; J: TRBJ2-7; D: TRBD1; size: NA
CDR3: CASSKGRRQGLEPLYSTDTQYF; DNA: TGTGCCAGCAGCAAAGGGAGACGACAGGGGTTGGAACCCTTGTACAGCACAGATACGCAGTATTTT; V: TRBV21-1; J: TRBJ2-3; D: NA; size: NA
CDR3: CASSLAGLIGQPQHF; DNA: TGTGCCAGCAGCTTAGCAGGGCTTATAGGTCAGCCCCAGCATTTT; V: TRBV7-2; J: TRBJ1-5; D: NA; size: NA
CDR3: CSAKGPVGTGANEQYF; DNA: TGCAGTGCTAAGGGACCGGTTGGGACAGGGGCGAACGAGCAGTACTTC; V: TRBV20-1; J: TRBJ2-7; D: TRBD1; size: NA
CDR3: CSARDAAGVQTQYF; DNA: TGCAGTGCTAGAGATGCGGCCGGGGTGCAGACCCAGTACTTC; V: TRBV20-1; J: TRBJ2-5; D: NA; size: NA
CDR3: CASSKGHPTNEKLFF; DNA: TGTGCCAGCAGTAAAGGACACCCAACTAATGAAAAACTGTTTTTT; V: TRBV6-4; J: TRBJ1-4; D: NA; size: few
CDR3: CAISAVDPYEQYF; DNA: TGTGCCATCAGTGCGGTGGACCCCTACGAGCAGTACTTC; V: TRBV10-3; J: TRBJ2-7; D: NA; size: NA
CDR3: CASSQTARDQPQHF; DNA: TGTGCCAGCAGCCAGACAGCCCGCGATCAGCCCCAGCATTTT; V: TRBV3-1; J: TRBJ1-5; D: NA; size: NA
CDR3: CASRAGVTQETQYF; DNA: TGTGCCAGTAGGGCTGGGGTTACCCAAGAGACCCAGTACTTC; V: TRBV19; J: TRBJ2-5; D: NA; size: NA
CDR3: CASSFPPLGSYNEQFF; DNA: TGTGCCAGCAGTTTCCCACCACTAGGCTCCTACAATGAGCAGTTCTTC; V: TRBV28; J: TRBJ2-1; D: NA; size: NA